Each of the 30 T cell receptor beta chains below was sequenced from the same sample in a study of beta chain features in type 1 diabetes (dated by TCRdb to the late 2010s). Overall results and qualifications from the work: Type 1 diabetes patients showed a moderate but significant shortening of TCRB CDR3 length in all four CD4+ subsets.

The library came from the immunoSEQ multiplex PCR assay. The entire isolated RNA was reverse transcribed using the High Capacity cDNA Reverse Transcription Kit, and thus expressed TCRB transcripts were sequenced. What TCRdb holds here is the immuneACCESS table cut down to in-frame rearrangements. Part of the clones is not present; checked against another copy, under half of the missing clones reflect an unresolved V gene, and the others are unexplained. A total of around 360,000 clones appear in this sample, 10% to 15% of them only once. The ten top clones hold approximately 0.011% of the sample. No antigens are known for them. Sequences were obtained from naive CD4+ T cells from blood. This specimen's cell subset or site label, per the study, means: true naive CD4+ T cells. The receptor source for this set is a woman between 18 and 29 years old with type 1 diabetes.

This clone was observed a handful of times. A junction boundary mismatches the germline segment, possibly from a read error. The chain employs TRBV7-2 and TRBJ1-1, with 8 nucleotides matching TRBD1. Germline V gene data show CDR1 as SGHTA and CDR2 as FQGNSA. The CDR3 is 15 residues long. The CDR3 DNA is TGTGCCAGCAGCCCCGACCGGACAGGGAACCCTGAAGCTTTCTTT. Its protein product is CASSPDRTGNPEAFF. The full variable domain, in which reference TRBV7-2 and TRBJ1-1 provide the parts outside the CDR3, is GAGVSQSPSNKVTEKGKDVELRCDPISGHTALYWYRQSLGQGLEFLIYFQGNSAPDKSGLPSDRFSAERTGGSVSTLTIQRTQQEDSAVYLCASSPDRTGNPEAFFGQGTRLTVV.

This rearrangement joins TRBV12-5 to TRBJ1-2; TRBD1 matches at 8 bases. The CDR3 has 15 amino acids. Germline V gene sequence: CDR1 LGHNT, CDR2 FRNRAP. V lost 0 bases to trimming and J lost 5 bases; unmatched junction nucleotides: 5. The CDR3 bases are TGTGCTAGTGGTTTGGTTCTCGGACAGGGTTATGGCTACACCTTC. This sequence encodes CASGLVLGQGYGYTF. Variable domain in full (rest from reference TRBV12-5 and TRBJ1-2): DARVTQTPRHKVTEMGQEVTMRCQPILGHNTVFWYRQTMMQGLELLAYFRNRAPLDDSGMPKDRFSAEMPDATLATLKIQPSEPRDSAVYFCASGLVLGQGYGYTFGSGTRLTVV.

The chain links TRBV11-2 to TRBJ2-3; a possible D gene is TRBD2 (6 bases). V lost 3 bases and J lost 2, with 9 bases in between. CDR1 SGHAT and CDR2 FQNNGV come from the germline V gene. There are 14 residues in the CDR3. The CDR3 reads CASSFTDYTDTQYF. CDR3 sequence (DNA): TGTGCCAGCAGCTTTACGGACTACACAGATACGCAGTATTTT.

The CDR3 nucleotides read TGTGCCAGCAGGGGGCGGGGGCTAAGCAATCAGCCCCAGCATTTT. Translating it yields CASRGRGLSNQPQHF. The genes are TRBV27 and TRBJ1-5; possible D gene TRBD1, 6 bases. V was clipped by 6 bases and J by 1 base, with 13 bases between them. The germline V gene encodes CDR1 MNHEY and CDR2 SMNVEV (reference sequence). There are 15 residues in the CDR3.

There are a few counts of this clone. CDR3 amino acids: CAISGGSGGGSGANVLTF. As DNA, the CDR3 is TGTGCCATCAGTGGGGGCAGCGGGGGGGGCTCTGGGGCCAACGTCCTGACTTTC. The chain uses TRBV10-3 and TRBJ2-6, with 10 nucleotides matching TRBD2. Trimming at V came to 4 bases and at J to 0 bases, leaving 6 bases not matched to a gene. The CDR3 length is 18 residues. Germline V gene sequence: CDR1 ENHRY, CDR2 SYGVKD.

This clone was counted between two and nine times. The V call is TRBV5-4, the J call TRBJ2-3; D is possibly TRBD2 (6 bases). Germline V gives CDR1 SGHNT, CDR2 YYREEE (reference sequence). Trimming shortened V by 4 bases and J by 9 bases, and 21 bases separated the two germline ends. The length of the CDR3 is 15 residues. CDR3 sequence reads: CASSVISGVTGTQYF. The CDR3 DNA is TGTGCCAGCAGCGTCATTAGCGGCGTGACGGGGACGCAGTATTTT.

This clone showed up just once. The chain has TRBV7-2 and TRBJ1-1; a possible D gene is TRBD1 (6 bases). V lost 1 base to trimming and J lost 8 bases, with 11 bases between them. The germline CDR1 and CDR2 sequences are SGHTA and FQGNSA. CDR3 size: 13 residues. The chain's CDR3 is CASSLGTDREAFF. CDR3 sequence (DNA): TGTGCCAGCAGCTTAGGGACAGACAGGGAAGCTTTCTTT.

J is TRBJ2-7 and V is TRBV27; the D is unclear. The ends were cut back, 1 base at V and 2 bases at J, with 9 bases in the middle. In germline, CDR1 is MNHEY, CDR2 SMNVEV (reference sequence). The CDR3 contains 14 residues. The CDR3 DNA follows: TGTGCCAGCAGTTTATGGGCTCAGCCCTACGAGCAGTACTTC. Translated, it gives CASSLWAQPYEQYF.

The rearrangement joins TRBV6-4 to TRBJ2-1; a weak D match, TRBD2 (5 bases). V was cut by 6 bases and J by 6 bases, with 12 bases left in between. CDR1 is MRHNA, CDR2 SNTAGT, per germline. CDR3 size: 13 residues. The CDR3 loop is CASSRTYGNEQFF. DNA of the CDR3: TGTGCCAGCAGCCGGACTTATGGCAATGAGCAGTTCTTC.

As for this clone: This CDR3 is also generated by other DNA sequences in the sample. The gene calls are TRBV11-2 and TRBJ2-5; tentatively, D is TRBD2 (5 bases). Trimming took 3 bases from V and 2 from J, leaving 7 bases between them. The V gene's germline CDR1 is SGHAT and CDR2 FQNNGV. This CDR3 comprises 13 residues. DNA for the CDR3: TGTGCCAGCAGCTTTAGCGATCAAGAGACCCAGTACTTC. Amino acids: CASSFSDQETQYF.

This chain joins TRBV6-5 and TRBJ1-5; the match to TRBD1 covers 7 bases. The CDR3 covers 13 residues. With 6 bases clipped from V and 3 bases from J, the junction kept 2 bases outside the gene matches. Germline CDR1 and CDR2: MNHEY and SVGAGI. The CDR3 loop reads CASRQGNNQPQHF. The CDR3, as DNA: TGTGCCAGCAGACAGGGGAACAATCAGCCCCAGCATTTT.

This clone has a handful of counts. The chain links TRBV2 to TRBJ2-6; tentative D call: TRBD1 (6 bases). The CDR3 totals 12 residues. V dropped 1 base and J dropped 12 bases, with 7 bases sitting between them. Germline V gene lookup returns CDR1 SNHLY and CDR2 FYNNEI. The CDR3 loop reads CASSEGRGVLTF. The CDR3 DNA sequence: TGTGCCAGCAGTGAAGGCAGGGGCGTCCTGACTTTC.

In its sample, this clone was seen a few times. Other DNA sequences in the sample encode the same CDR3. This chain links TRBV7-2 with TRBJ2-5; no clear D gene. Trimming stripped 1 base from V and 2 bases from J, with 5 bases between. The CDR3 contains 13 residues. Germline CDR1 and CDR2: SGHTA and FQGNSA. The CDR3 DNA reads as TGTGCCAGCAGCTTAGGCCAGCAAGAGACCCAGTACTTC. Its translation: CASSLGQQETQYF.

This chain connects TRBV4-3 to TRBJ2-3; weak D call: TRBD2 (7 bases). The V end lost 3 bases, the J end lost 0 bases, and 10 bases lay between the germline ends. This CDR3 spans 15 amino acids. Germline V CDR1 and CDR2: LGHNA, YSLEER. The CDR3 DNA follows: TGCGCCAGCAGCCAGGGGGGGCTTAGCACAGATACGCAGTATTTT. Encoded protein: CASSQGGLSTDTQYF.

Concerning this clone: Other DNA sequences within the sample encode an identical CDR3. V and J are TRBV5-1 and TRBJ2-1; no clear D. The CDR3 runs to 15 residues. The V gene's germline CDR1 is SGHRS and CDR2 YFSETQ. V gave up 0 bases and J gave up 1 base, with 8 bases separating them. The CDR3 spells CASSLGASSYNEQFF. CDR3 nucleotides: TGCGCCAGCAGCTTGGGAGCGTCATCCTACAATGAGCAGTTCTTC.

The chain recombines TRBV29-1 with TRBJ2-3; possibly TRBD2 for D (7 bases). The CDR3 is 14 amino acids. Germline CDR1 is SQVTM and CDR2 is ANQGSEA. Trimming removed 3 bases at V and 1 base at J, with 11 bases between. The CDR3 nucleotides read TGCAGCGTTGATGGGGGGGCGGGCACAGATACGCAGTATTTT. Translating gives CSVDGGAGTDTQYF.

The chain has TRBV7-2 and TRBJ1-4, with 7 bases aligning to TRBD1. CDR1 and CDR2 (germline): SGHTA, FQGNSA. The CDR3 length is 13 residues. V shed 6 bases, J shed 14 bases, and the junction held 12 bases outside the gene matches. The CDR3 DNA sequence: TGTGCCAGCAGAGAACAACAGGGGCGGCATCTGTTTTTT. This translates into CASREQQGRHLFF.

This clone was observed a handful of times. The chain links TRBV11-3 to TRBJ2-1; TRBD2 might be the D (5 bases). The V gene's germline CDR1 is SGHNT and CDR2 YENEEA. V lost 5 bases and J 2 bases, leaving 13 bases between the germline ends. The CDR3 runs to 15 residues. This CDR3 reads CASSPGVRAYNEQFF. DNA for the CDR3: TGTGCCAGCAGCCCCGGGGTAAGGGCCTACAATGAGCAGTTCTTC.

The rearrangement joins TRBV19 to TRBJ1-5; 11 bases agree with TRBD1. Germline loops: CDR1 LNHDA, CDR2 SQIVND (reference sequence). The CDR3 length is 16 residues. V lost 4 bases to trimming and J lost 0 bases; unmatched junction nucleotides: 2. As DNA, the CDR3 is TGTGCCAGTAGTAGGACAGGGGGCAATAGCAATCAGCCCCAGCATTTT. Translating it yields CASSRTGGNSNQPQHF.

This clone was observed a handful of times. The genes are TRBV30 and TRBJ2-5; 10 positions match TRBD2. Germline values: CDR1 GTSNPN, CDR2 SVGIG (reference sequence). The CDR3 is made up of 14 amino acids. V trimming: 0 bases; J trimming: 8 bases; junction bases outside the gene matches: 6. The CDR3 reads CAWSVRASGGTQYF. CDR3 in DNA: TGTGCCTGGAGTGTACGCGCTAGCGGGGGAACCCAGTACTTC.

This clone was recorded a few times. The rearrangement uses TRBV2 and TRBJ1-1; the match to TRBD1 covers 9 bases. The germline gives CDR1 SNHLY, CDR2 FYNNEI. Trimming cost V 6 bases and J 11 bases; bases outside gene matches: 10. The CDR3 runs 13 residues. DNA of the CDR3: TGTGCCAGCAGGCGAACAGGGGGCACAGACGCTTTCTTT. As protein: CASRRTGGTDAFF.

J is TRBJ2-1 and V is TRBV5-1; 9 bases are shared with TRBD2. CDR3 size: 13 residues. Trimming at V came to 0 bases and at J to 10 bases, leaving 2 bases not matched to a gene. Germline V gene sequence: CDR1 SGHRS, CDR2 YFSETQ. Here the CDR3 reads CASSLALAGEQFF. The CDR3 bases are TGCGCCAGCAGCTTGGCTCTAGCGGGGGAGCAGTTCTTC. The entire variable domain, with the rest obtained from reference TRBV5-1 and TRBJ2-1, is as follows: KAGVTQTPRYLIKTRGQQVTLSCSPISGHRSVSWYQQTPGQGLQFLFEYFSETQRNKGNFPGRFSGRQFSNSRSEMNVSTLELGDSALYLCASSLALAGEQFFGPGTRLTVL.

CDR3 amino acids: CASSRDRANEKLFF. In DNA, the CDR3 is TGTGCCAGCAGCAGGGACAGGGCGAATGAAAAACTGTTTTTT. The chain carries TRBV25-1 and TRBJ1-4, with 9 bases fitting TRBD1. The CDR3 contains 14 residues. J was trimmed by 5 bases and V by 6 bases; bases with no gene match: 4. CDR1 is MGHDK and CDR2 is SYGVNS in the germline V gene. The variable domain in full, with the rest retrieved from reference TRBV25-1 and TRBJ1-4, is EADIYQTPRYLVIGTGKKITLECSQTMGHDKMYWYQQDPGMELHLIHYSYGVNSTEKGDLSSESTVSRIRTEHFPLTLESARPSHTSQYLCASSRDRANEKLFFGSGTQLSVL.

The V gene is TRBV7-9, the J gene TRBJ1-1; 10 bases align to TRBD1. From germline, CDR1 is SEHNR and CDR2 FQNEAQ (reference sequence). The CDR3 is made up of 15 amino acids. Trimming removed 4 bases from V and 4 bases from J; junction bases left unmatched: 6. Written as DNA, the CDR3 is TGTGCCAGCAGCTCAACCGGGACAGGGGCCACTGAAGCTTTCTTT. Translation: CASSSTGTGATEAFF.

This clone was seen a few times. The J gene is TRBJ2-1, the V gene TRBV18; D possibly corresponds to TRBD1 (5 bases). V was pared by 1 base and J by 0 bases, with 7 bases between. Germline lookup yields CDR1 KGHSH and CDR2 LQKENI. The CDR3 covers 15 residues. As DNA, the CDR3 is TGTGCCAGCTCACCACGACAGAGCTCCTACAATGAGCAGTTCTTC. Amino acid sequence: CASSPRQSSYNEQFF.

The genes are TRBV7-9 and TRBJ2-7, with D tentatively TRBD2 (6 bases). This CDR3 has 14 residues. Trimming took off 5 bases at V and 6 bases at J, with 17 bases between the two ends. CDR1 is SEHNR, CDR2 FQNEAQ, per germline (reference sequence). The chain's CDR3 is CASSTGLSLSEQYF. CDR3 in DNA: TGTGCCAGCAGCACGGGACTCTCTTTGAGCGAGCAGTACTTC.

This clone appeared a few times. The chain links TRBV5-1 to TRBJ2-5, with D possibly TRBD2 on 5 matching bases. Looked up from germline, CDR1 is SGHRS and CDR2 is YFSETQ. This CDR3 has 15 amino acids. V lost 4 bases and J lost 5, with 18 bases in between. This CDR3 is CASSRAGERRETQYF. The CDR3 coding sequence is TGCGCCAGCAGCAGGGCCGGGGAAAGGAGGGAGACCCAGTACTTC.

This clone came up a few times. The rearrangement joins TRBV5-1 to TRBJ2-5, with D possibly TRBD1 on 6 matching bases. The CDR3 is 13 residues long. Trimming took off 4 bases at V and 7 bases at J, with 14 bases between the two ends. The germline V gene encodes CDR1 SGHRS and CDR2 YFSETQ. CDR3 residues: CASSPAGDVTQYF. The DNA of the CDR3 is TGCGCCAGCAGCCCCGCAGGGGATGTGACCCAGTACTTC.

This clone showed up just a few times. This rearrangement joins TRBV7-2 to TRBJ2-7; D gene unclear. This CDR3 comprises 15 residues. Trimming left V 5 bases short and J 2 bases short, with 16 bases between. From germline, CDR1 is SGHTA and CDR2 FQGNSA. The CDR3 DNA reads TGTGCCAGCAGCCCCGGTCTAGTGGTAACCTACGAGCAGTACTTC. This encodes CASSPGLVVTYEQYF.

The chain is built from TRBV7-2 and TRBJ1-6, with 9 nucleotides matching TRBD1. Germline CDR1 is SGHTA and CDR2 is FQGNSA. This CDR3 is 15 amino acids long. V lost 1 base to trimming and J lost 10 bases; unmatched junction nucleotides: 5. The CDR3 region is CASSLEQGARSPLHF. In nucleotides, the CDR3 is TGTGCCAGCAGCTTAGAACAGGGGGCTCGGTCACCCCTCCACTTT.